One and the same sample provided the 27 T cell receptor beta chains below, sequenced in a study of OX40 agonist ivuxolimab in advanced cancers. The protocol was immunoSEQ multiplex PCR, while the TCRdb copy is restricted to in-frame clones and leaves out a portion. Of around 56,000 clones listed, 88% are singletons. The sample in question was CD4+ or CD8+ T cells sorted from blood, obtained in a trial of the OX40 agonist ivuxolimab. The receptors here all came from an adult with an advanced solid tumor such as melanoma, head and neck, liver or kidney cancer.

CDR3 DNA sequence: TGTGCCAGCAGCTTGGCCCCGGGGGGTGCAAATGAGCAGTTCTTC. Amino acid sequence: CASSLAPGGANEQFF. This rearrangement joins TRBV7-6 to TRBJ2-1, with 7 bases identical to TRBD2. The CDR3 covers 15 residues. Germline V gene sequence: CDR1 SGHVS, CDR2 FNYEAQ. The junction had 9 bases not matched to a gene; V was cut back by 3 bases and J by 7 bases.

The sample holds one count of this clone. The chain has TRBV27 and TRBJ1-2; D possibly corresponds to TRBD1 (6 bases). The V and J ends lost 6 bases and 4 bases respectively, with 18 bases between them. This CDR3 region has 15 residues. Germline CDR1 MNHEY, CDR2 SMNVEV (reference sequence). The CDR3 is CASSSIAGHSYGYTF. The CDR3 bases are TGTGCCAGCAGCTCTATAGCGGGACATAGCTATGGCTACACCTTC.

This clone was picked up a small number of times. The chain joins TRBV14 to TRBJ1-1; D possibly corresponds to TRBD1 (6 bases). Trimming left V 0 bases short and J 2 bases short, with 10 bases between. This CDR3 comprises 15 residues. Germline assignment: CDR1 SGHDN and CDR2 FVKESK. CDR3 coding DNA: TGTGCCAGCAGCCAAGATCAGGGGCTTAACACTGAAGCTTTCTTT. Translated: CASSQDQGLNTEAFF.

The gene calls are TRBV6-1 and TRBJ2-7; weak D call: TRBD1 (6 bases). With 8 bases removed from V and 5 bases from J, the gap between germline ends came to 19 bases. This CDR3 is built from 14 residues. Looked up from germline, CDR1 is MNHNS and CDR2 is SASEGT. The CDR3 coding sequence is TGTGCCAGCTGGGGGCCACAGATTCCGGACGAGCAGTACTTC. Protein: CASWGPQIPDEQYF.

In this sample, this clone turned up a few times. The chain is built from TRBV27 and TRBJ2-2; TRBD1 might be the D (6 bases). V was pared by 1 base and J by 0 bases, with 6 bases between. CDR3 length: 15 amino acids. Germline lookup yields CDR1 MNHEY and CDR2 SMNVEV (reference sequence). DNA for the CDR3: TGTGCCAGCAGTTTATGGGGGCCGAACACCGGGGAGCTGTTTTTT. Its protein product is CASSLWGPNTGELFF.

The chain links TRBV5-1 to TRBJ1-1, with a possible D match to TRBD1 (6 bases). From germline, CDR1 is SGHRS and CDR2 YFSETQ. Trimming shortened V by 4 bases and J by 1 base, and 14 bases separated the two germline ends. The CDR3 length is 15 residues. The CDR3 is CASSSTGHQNTEAFF. For the CDR3, the DNA is TGCGCCAGCAGCAGTACGGGACACCAGAACACTGAAGCTTTCTTT.

The J gene is TRBJ2-1, the V gene TRBV4-2; D uncertain. V was pared by 0 bases and J by 8 bases, with 5 bases between. CDR3 length: 12 residues. CDR1 is LGHNA, CDR2 YNFKEQ, per germline. CDR3 protein: CASSQDRHEQFF. CDR3 nucleotides: TGTGCCAGCAGCCAAGACCGGCATGAGCAGTTCTTC.

This rearrangement joins TRBV15 to TRBJ2-3; 8 nucleotides line up with TRBD2. The germline V gene has CDR1 LNHNV and CDR2 YYDKDF (reference sequence). The V and J ends lost 0 bases and 1 base, in that order; junction bases with no gene match: 6. The CDR3 consists of 17 residues. The CDR3 DNA reads TGTGCCACCAGCAGAGATCGGGGGGGCGTTGGCACAGATACGCAGTATTTT. It yields the protein CATSRDRGGVGTDTQYF.

The chain is built from TRBV9 and TRBJ2-3; TRBD2 might be the D (6 bases). This CDR3 region has 15 residues. Germline CDR1 SGDLS, CDR2 YYNGEE. The V end was cut by 2 bases, the J end by 0 bases, with 10 bases between. The CDR3 bases are TGTGCCAGCAGCGTCTTGCGGGATAGCACAGATACGCAGTATTTT. Its translation is CASSVLRDSTDTQYF. The whole variable domain, filled in from reference TRBV9 and TRBJ2-3, reads DSGVTQTPKHLITATGQRVTLRCSPRSGDLSVYWYQQSLDQGLQFLIQYYNGEERAKGNILERFSAQQFPDLHSELNLSSLELGDSALYFCASSVLRDSTDTQYFGPGTRLTVL.

The chain carries TRBV5-4 and TRBJ2-3; D is undetermined. CDR1 is SGHNT, CDR2 YYREEE, per germline (reference sequence). V was shortened by 4 bases and J by 4 bases, with 7 bases between the two germline ends. The CDR3 is made up of 12 amino acids. CDR3 amino acids: CASSDASDTQYF. CDR3 coding DNA: TGTGCCAGCAGCGACGCGTCAGATACGCAGTATTTT.

The chain carries TRBV7-3 and TRBJ2-7; no reliable D call. Looked up from germline, CDR1 is SGHTA and CDR2 is FQGTGA. The V and J ends lost 0 bases and 2 bases respectively, with 5 bases between them. The CDR3 consists of 13 residues. The CDR3 is CASSLTPAYEQYF. As DNA, the CDR3 is TGTGCCAGCAGCTTAACTCCAGCCTACGAGCAGTACTTC. The whole variable domain, filled in from reference TRBV7-3 and TRBJ2-7, reads GAGVSQTPSNKVTEKGKYVELRCDPISGHTALYWYRQSLGQGPEFLIYFQGTGAADDSGLPNDRFFAVRPEGSVSTLKIQRTERGDSAVYLCASSLTPAYEQYFGPGTRLTVT.

This clone appeared a few times. This chain uses TRBV28 with TRBJ1-5; unclear D gene. Per germline, CDR1 MDHEN and CDR2 SYDVKM. Trimming left V 10 bases short and J 9 bases short, with 19 bases between. The CDR3 sequence is 13 residues long. In nucleotides, the CDR3 is TGTGCCACCACCAAGGCCTCAGAAAGGCCCCAGCATTTT. It specifies CATTKASERPQHF.

V and J are TRBV28 and TRBJ2-2; no firm D call. The CDR3 length is 15 residues. Trimming took 2 bases from V and 4 from J, leaving 11 bases between them. Germline V CDR1 and CDR2: MDHEN, SYDVKM. The CDR3 region is CASSLAELLTGELFF. CDR3 in DNA: TGTGCCAGCAGTTTAGCAGAATTACTCACCGGGGAGCTGTTTTTT.

The chain uses TRBV5-6 and TRBJ1-4, with a tentative D call TRBD1 (5 bases). Germline CDR1 and CDR2: SGHDT and YYEEEE. Trimming removed 3 bases at V and 4 bases at J, with 10 bases between. The CDR3 extends over 14 amino acids. CDR3 bases: TGTGCCAGCAGCTGGGGGACGGGTAATGAAAAACTGTTTTTT. Its protein product is CASSWGTGNEKLFF.

The chain uses TRBV6-1 and TRBJ2-7; D unclear. CDR1 is MNHNS and CDR2 is SASEGT in the germline V gene. V was shortened by 1 base and J by 0 bases, with 4 bases between the two germline ends. This CDR3 region has 13 residues. This CDR3 reads CASSEGRSYEQYV. CDR3 nucleotide sequence: TGTGCCAGCAGTGAAGGCCGCTCCTACGAGCAGTACGTC.

A few counts support this clone. This chain uses TRBV19 with TRBJ1-1; the D is unclear. Between the trimmed V and J ends, which lost 8 bases and 5 bases, there was a span of 9 bases. This CDR3 contains 11 residues. Germline V gene data show CDR1 as LNHDA and CDR2 as SQIVND (reference sequence). DNA for the CDR3: TGTGCCAGTGACGGGTTAACTGAAGCTTTCTTT. This gives the protein CASDGLTEAFF.

The chain recombines TRBV6-1 with TRBJ2-7; tentatively, D is TRBD1 (6 bases). With 0 bases removed from V and 4 bases from J, the gap between germline ends came to 19 bases. The germline CDR1 and CDR2 sequences are MNHNS and SASEGT. CDR3 size: 17 residues. CDR3 sequence (DNA): TGTGCCAGCAGTGAAGCAGGGGGACACCATATATCATACGAGCAGTACTTC. This translates into CASSEAGGHHISYEQYF.

The V gene is TRBV2, the J gene TRBJ2-7; no reliable D call. CDR1 is SNHLY, CDR2 FYNNEI, per germline. The CDR3 totals 13 residues. Trimming took off 10 bases at V and 2 bases at J, with 15 bases between the two ends. CDR3 DNA sequence: TGTGCCACCGCCGAAAGGGAAACCTACGAGCAGTACGTC. Translation gives CATAERETYEQYV.

This chain uses TRBV7-6 with TRBJ2-7; no reliable D call. V lost 5 bases and J 3 bases, leaving 14 bases between the germline ends. The CDR3 totals 14 residues. Germline CDR1 is SGHVS and CDR2 is FNYEAQ. The CDR3 protein is CASSQAGSGYEQYF. CDR3 in DNA: TGTGCCAGCAGCCAAGCCGGGTCCGGCTACGAGCAGTACTTC.

V is TRBV29-1 and J is TRBJ2-2; 9 positions agree with TRBD1. The germline CDR1 and CDR2 sequences are SQVTM and ANQGSEA. Germline trimming cut 4 bases from V and 7 bases from J; bases unmatched to any gene: 10. This CDR3 region has 15 residues. CDR3 sequence (DNA): TGCAGCGTTGTGCTGGACAGGGGTTCGGTCGGGGAGCTGTTTTTT. Translating gives CSVVLDRGSVGELFF.

This chain links TRBV11-3 with TRBJ1-3; D is unclear. The V and J ends lost 5 bases and 8 bases respectively, with 10 bases between them. CDR1 and CDR2 from the germline V gene are SGHNT and YENEEA. The CDR3 contains 12 residues. The DNA of the CDR3 is TGTGCCAGCAGCCAATGGGAGGACACCATATATTTT. Translating gives CASSQWEDTIYF.

The chain employs TRBV7-9 and TRBJ2-1; D tentatively fits TRBD1 or TRBD2 (6 bases each). Germline lookup yields CDR1 SEHNR and CDR2 FQNEAQ (reference sequence). V was clipped by 6 bases and J by 7 bases, with 19 bases between them. CDR3 length: 15 residues. The CDR3 sequence: CASSPRGAEGNEQFF. DNA of the CDR3: TGTGCCAGCAGTCCAAGGGGGGCGGAGGGGAATGAGCAGTTCTTC.

This sequence joins TRBV5-6 and TRBJ2-1; tentatively, D is TRBD2 (6 bases). Germline lookup yields CDR1 SGHDT and CDR2 YYEEEE. CDR3 length equals 15 residues. V was pared by 0 bases and J by 6 bases, with 13 bases between. The CDR3 loop reads CASSLARDFTNEQFF. For the CDR3, the DNA is TGTGCCAGCAGCTTGGCCAGGGACTTCACCAATGAGCAGTTCTTC. Full variable domain (remainder filled in from reference TRBV5-6 and TRBJ2-1): DAGVTQSPTHLIKTRGQQVTLRCSPKSGHDTVSWYQQALGQGPQFIFQYYEEEERQRGNFPDRFSGHQFPNYSSELNVNALLLGDSALYLCASSLARDFTNEQFFGPGTRLTVL.

The chain carries TRBV25-1 and TRBJ2-4, with 9 bases lining up with TRBD1. Trimming took 3 bases from V and 5 from J; bases not matched to a gene: 5. In germline, CDR1 is MGHDK, CDR2 SYGVNS. The CDR3 loop spans 15 amino acids. CDR3 DNA: TGTGCCAGCAGTGACCAACAGGGGGCACAAAACATTCAGTACTTC. This codes for CASSDQQGAQNIQYF.

J is TRBJ1-5 and V is TRBV4-1; D gene uncertain. Germline V lookup: CDR1 MGHRA, CDR2 YSYEKL. Trimming removed 0 bases at V and 5 bases at J, with 11 bases between. This CDR3 has 15 residues. The CDR3 loop is CASSQDVGEDQPQHF. The CDR3 DNA reads TGCGCCAGCAGCCAAGATGTGGGAGAAGATCAGCCCCAGCATTTT.

V and J are TRBV6-4 and TRBJ2-1; 12 bases are a match to TRBD2. Germline CDR1 is MRHNA and CDR2 is SNTAGT. After removal of 6 bases from V and 9 bases from J, the junction contained 6 bases not matched to a gene. The CDR3 totals 14 residues. The CDR3 is CASRRLAGAAEQFF. The CDR3, as DNA: TGTGCCAGCAGAAGACTAGCGGGAGCAGCTGAGCAGTTCTTC.

The rearrangement links TRBV7-9 to TRBJ1-1; possible D gene TRBD1, 5 bases. This CDR3 comprises 15 residues. V dropped 3 bases and J dropped 10 bases, with 21 bases sitting between them. Germline V gives CDR1 SEHNR, CDR2 FQNEAQ (reference sequence). The CDR3 region is CASSLGVGTQLGAFF. CDR3 DNA sequence: TGTGCCAGCAGCTTGGGGGTGGGAACGCAACTCGGAGCTTTCTTT.